This is a list of T cell receptor beta chains from one sample in a study of blood T cell repertoires in COVID-19. Clones were read by immunoSEQ multiplex PCR, and TCRdb kept only the in-frame ones, dropping some. The table lists approximately 240,000 clones, about 88% of them singletons. The sequenced sample was peripheral blood. The origin of the receptors is a woman in her thirties or forties who had recovered from COVID-19. Both conserved end residues are part of each CDR3. D genes are given only for firm matches. Rows give clone size only sometimes, using once, few, many, or a class for an expanded clone.

j_gene: TRBJ1-4
d_gene: -
len: 14
abundance: -
v_gene: TRBV7-9
CDR3nt: TGTGCCAGCAGCTTAGGGCAGGGAAGCGAAAAACTGTTTTTT
CDR3aa: CASSLGQGSEKLFF

j_gene: TRBJ1-3
d_gene: -
len: 15
abundance: once
v_gene: TRBV18
CDR3nt: TGTGCCAGCTCACCAGACAGGACCTCTGGAAACACCATATATTTT
CDR3aa: CASSPDRTSGNTIYF

j_gene: TRBJ2-3
d_gene: TRBD2
len: 18
abundance: -
v_gene: TRBV15
CDR3nt: TGTGCCACCAGCAGAGAGTTCAGGGCGGGGGGGAGCACAGATACGCAGTATTTT
CDR3aa: CATSREFRAGGSTDTQYF

j_gene: TRBJ2-3
d_gene: -
len: 14
abundance: once
v_gene: TRBV7-3
CDR3nt: TGTGCCAGCAGCTTATCCGGGTTCACAGATACGCAGTATTTT
CDR3aa: CASSLSGFTDTQYF

j_gene: TRBJ1-4
d_gene: TRBD1
len: 15
abundance: -
v_gene: TRBV7-2
CDR3nt: TGTGCCAGCTCGAGACAGGGTGCAACTAATGAAAAACTGTTTTTT
CDR3aa: CASSRQGATNEKLFF

j_gene: TRBJ2-5
d_gene: -
len: 16
abundance: -
v_gene: TRBV2
CDR3nt: TGTGCCAGCAGTCGCCAGGGGTCGACAGTCCAAGAGACCCAGTACTTC
CDR3aa: CASSRQGSTVQETQYF

j_gene: TRBJ1-2
d_gene: TRBD1
len: 14
abundance: -
v_gene: TRBV2
CDR3nt: TGTGCCAGCAGTCCCGAACAGGGGGACTATGGCTACACCTTC
CDR3aa: CASSPEQGDYGYTF

j_gene: TRBJ2-7
d_gene: -
len: 13
abundance: once
v_gene: TRBV28
CDR3nt: TGTGCCAGCAGTCCCAAGTTGTCCTGGGGCCACTACTTC
CDR3aa: CASSPKLSWGHYF

j_gene: TRBJ1-2
d_gene: TRBD1
len: 14
abundance: -
v_gene: TRBV25-1
CDR3nt: TGTGCCAGCAGTCGACAGGGGGCAGGCTATGGCTACACCTTC
CDR3aa: CASSRQGAGYGYTF

j_gene: TRBJ2-1
d_gene: TRBD1
len: 15
abundance: -
v_gene: TRBV9
CDR3nt: TGTGCCAGCAGCGTAGGACAGGGCTCCTACAATGAGCAGTTCTTC
CDR3aa: CASSVGQGSYNEQFF

j_gene: TRBJ1-5
d_gene: -
len: 14
abundance: -
v_gene: TRBV2
CDR3nt: TGTGCCAGCAGGCTTGGAGGGGCGAGTCAGCCCCAGCATTTT
CDR3aa: CASRLGGASQPQHF

j_gene: TRBJ2-3
d_gene: TRBD2
len: 16
abundance: -
v_gene: TRBV7-3
CDR3nt: TGTGCCAGCAGCTTAGGTCCGGGACTAGCGTCAGATACGCAGTATTTT
CDR3aa: CASSLGPGLASDTQYF

j_gene: TRBJ2-7
d_gene: -
len: 13
abundance: -
v_gene: TRBV18
CDR3nt: TGTGCCAGCTCTACCGGGACATCATACGAGCAGTACTTC
CDR3aa: CASSTGTSYEQYF

j_gene: TRBJ2-2
d_gene: -
len: 16
abundance: -
v_gene: TRBV7-2
CDR3nt: TGTGCCAGCAGCTTACGTGTCGCCAAGGCGGGCGGGGAGCTGTTTTTT
CDR3aa: CASSLRVAKAGGELFF

j_gene: TRBJ1-5
d_gene: -
len: 14
abundance: -
v_gene: TRBV19
CDR3nt: TGTGCCAGTAGTATCGGCGTCGGGAATCAGCCCCAGCATTTT
CDR3aa: CASSIGVGNQPQHF

j_gene: TRBJ1-1
d_gene: -
len: 16
abundance: once
v_gene: TRBV21-1
CDR3nt: TGTGCCAGCAGCACGGAGAGACAGGGAGATCAAACTGAAGCTTTCTTT
CDR3aa: CASSTERQGDQTEAFF

j_gene: TRBJ1-2
d_gene: -
len: 13
abundance: -
v_gene: TRBV30
CDR3nt: TGTGCCTGGAGTCTTGGCATTAACTATGGCTACACCTTC
CDR3aa: CAWSLGINYGYTF

j_gene: TRBJ2-1
d_gene: TRBD1
len: 13
abundance: -
v_gene: TRBV30
CDR3nt: TGTGCCTGGATGGGACAGAGTTACAATGAGCAGTTCTTC
CDR3aa: CAWMGQSYNEQFF

j_gene: TRBJ1-5
d_gene: -
len: 14
abundance: -
v_gene: TRBV2
CDR3nt: TGTGCCAGCAGTGGTGGGAGTAGCAATCAGCCCCAGCATTTT
CDR3aa: CASSGGSSNQPQHF

j_gene: TRBJ1-2
d_gene: -
len: 13
abundance: -
v_gene: TRBV6-5
CDR3nt: TGTGCCAGCAGGCTGGGGAGGGGCTATGGCTACACCTTC
CDR3aa: CASRLGRGYGYTF

j_gene: TRBJ2-5
d_gene: -
len: 18
abundance: -
v_gene: TRBV5-8
CDR3nt: TGTGCCAGCAGCGTCCCGGGAAGGACTACACGTCCCGAAGAGACCCAGTACTTC
CDR3aa: CASSVPGRTTRPEETQYF

j_gene: TRBJ2-7
d_gene: -
len: 14
abundance: -
v_gene: TRBV4-2
CDR3nt: TGTGCCAGCAGCCAAGGGACTGCTACCTACGAGCAGTACTTC
CDR3aa: CASSQGTATYEQYF

j_gene: TRBJ2-2
d_gene: TRBD1
len: 14
abundance: -
v_gene: TRBV2
CDR3nt: TGTGCCAGCAGTACAGGGGTGAACACCGGGGAGCTGTTTTTT
CDR3aa: CASSTGVNTGELFF

j_gene: TRBJ1-5
d_gene: -
len: 15
abundance: -
v_gene: TRBV7-2
CDR3nt: TGTGCCAGCAGCTTACAACAGGGCGGCAATCAGCCCCAGCATTTT
CDR3aa: CASSLQQGGNQPQHF

j_gene: TRBJ2-5
d_gene: -
len: 11
abundance: -
v_gene: TRBV20-1
CDR3nt: TGCAGTGCTAGAGTGGCAGAGACCCAGTACTTC
CDR3aa: CSARVAETQYF

j_gene: TRBJ1-6
d_gene: TRBD1
len: 14
abundance: -
v_gene: TRBV18
CDR3nt: TGTGCCAGCTCACCCGACAGGGTTAATTCACCCCTCCACTTT
CDR3aa: CASSPDRVNSPLHF

j_gene: TRBJ1-2
d_gene: -
len: 14
abundance: -
v_gene: TRBV3-1/TRBV3-2
CDR3nt: TGTGCCAGCAGCCAGCTCAAAAGCAACTATGGCTACACCTTC
CDR3aa: CASSQLKSNYGYTF

j_gene: TRBJ2-3
d_gene: TRBD1
len: 15
abundance: -
v_gene: TRBV28
CDR3nt: TGTGCCAGCCATAGCGGACAGGGGCACACAGATACGCAGTATTTT
CDR3aa: CASHSGQGHTDTQYF

j_gene: TRBJ2-7
d_gene: TRBD2
len: 15
abundance: -
v_gene: TRBV10-3
CDR3nt: TGTGCCATCAGTTCGGGACTAGCGGGAGCTGGCGAGCAGTACTTC
CDR3aa: CAISSGLAGAGEQYF

j_gene: TRBJ2-5
d_gene: TRBD2
len: 17
abundance: -
v_gene: TRBV7-9
CDR3nt: TGTGCCAGCAGCGTGGGGCTAGCGGGAGGCAGTCTGGAGACCCAGTACTTC
CDR3aa: CASSVGLAGGSLETQYF

j_gene: TRBJ1-1
d_gene: -
len: 12
abundance: -
v_gene: TRBV19
CDR3nt: TGTGCCAGTAAATACGGTGACACTGAAGCTTTCTTT
CDR3aa: CASKYGDTEAFF

j_gene: TRBJ2-7
d_gene: TRBD1
len: 17
abundance: -
v_gene: TRBV12-5
CDR3nt: TGTGCTAGTGGAGCCGGGACAGCCAATCTTCAAACTCGGGAGCAGTACTTC
CDR3aa: CASGAGTANLQTREQYF

j_gene: TRBJ1-1
d_gene: -
len: 14
abundance: -
v_gene: TRBV5-1
CDR3nt: TGCGCCAGCAGCTTTCGGGGGGATGGCACTGAAGCTTTCTTT
CDR3aa: CASSFRGDGTEAFF

j_gene: TRBJ2-2
d_gene: TRBD1
len: 16
abundance: -
v_gene: TRBV4-3
CDR3nt: TGCGCCAGCAGCCAACGGACAGGGAGTGGGACCGGGGAGCTGTTTTTT
CDR3aa: CASSQRTGSGTGELFF

j_gene: TRBJ2-5
d_gene: TRBD2
len: 20
abundance: -
v_gene: TRBV27
CDR3nt: TGTGCCAGCAGTCGATGGACTAGCGGGACTGTGCGGCTTACTCAAGAGACCCAGTACTTC
CDR3aa: CASSRWTSGTVRLTQETQYF

j_gene: TRBJ2-2
d_gene: -
len: 18
abundance: -
v_gene: TRBV19
CDR3nt: TGTGCCAGTAGCATGCCACGTGGGACAACTCGGCACACCGGGGAGCTGTTTTTT
CDR3aa: CASSMPRGTTRHTGELFF

j_gene: TRBJ1-5
d_gene: TRBD1
len: 13
abundance: -
v_gene: TRBV30
CDR3nt: TGTGCCTGGGGTGGACAGGGCGGTCAGCCCCAGCATTTT
CDR3aa: CAWGGQGGQPQHF

j_gene: TRBJ2-5
d_gene: TRBD1
len: 15
abundance: -
v_gene: TRBV2
CDR3nt: TGTGCCAGCAGTGACCAAGGACAGGGGTGGGAGACCCAGTACTTC
CDR3aa: CASSDQGQGWETQYF

j_gene: TRBJ1-6
d_gene: -
len: 13
abundance: -
v_gene: TRBV7-2
CDR3nt: TGTGCCAGCAGCTTCAATACCCCGGGGAGCCTCCACTTT
CDR3aa: CASSFNTPGSLHF

j_gene: TRBJ2-5
d_gene: TRBD1
len: 14
abundance: -
v_gene: TRBV24-1
CDR3nt: TGTGCCATCCCTATGGACAGGGATCAAGAGACCCAGTACTTC
CDR3aa: CAIPMDRDQETQYF

j_gene: TRBJ1-5
d_gene: -
len: 13
abundance: -
v_gene: TRBV12-3/TRBV12-4
CDR3nt: TGTGCCAGCAGTTTCGTGGGAGGTCAGCCCCAGCATTTT
CDR3aa: CASSFVGGQPQHF

j_gene: TRBJ1-1
d_gene: TRBD1
len: 16
abundance: -
v_gene: TRBV5-1
CDR3nt: TGCGCCAGCAGTTTCGACAGGGGGGACTTGAACACTGAAGCTTTCTTT
CDR3aa: CASSFDRGDLNTEAFF

j_gene: TRBJ1-4
d_gene: -
len: 15
abundance: -
v_gene: TRBV6-5
CDR3nt: TGTGCCAGCAGCCAATCAGGGCGGGGGAGTGAAAAACTGTTTTTT
CDR3aa: CASSQSGRGSEKLFF

j_gene: TRBJ1-2
d_gene: -
len: 12
abundance: -
v_gene: TRBV28
CDR3nt: TGTGCCAGCAGTTTACGGAACTATGGCTACACCTTC
CDR3aa: CASSLRNYGYTF